The 21 T cell receptor beta chains below were found in one sample sequenced in a study of blood T cell repertoires in COVID-19. Sequencing was performed with immunoSEQ multiplex PCR; in TCRdb, only in-frame clones are kept and a portion is missing. The sample consists of 70,000 or so clones, 70% to 90% of them appearing once. The sequencing sample was made of peripheral blood. These receptors were collected from an elderly woman with acute or convalescent COVID-19.

The V call is TRBV28, the J call TRBJ1-4; D is unclear. Germline V CDR1 and CDR2: MDHEN, SYDVKM. This CDR3 is 13 amino acids long. The V end was cut by 3 bases, the J end by 1 base, with 3 bases between. The CDR3 sequence is CASSFRTNEKLFF. The CDR3 DNA reads as TGTGCCAGCAGTTTTAGAACTAATGAAAAACTGTTTTTT.

This clone was observed a handful of times. The chain combines TRBV5-8 with TRBJ2-7; TRBD1 might be the D (5 bases). Germline V CDR1 and CDR2: SGHTS, YDEGEE. The V and J ends lost 6 bases and 1 base respectively, with 14 bases between them. This CDR3 contains 14 residues. CDR3 loop: CASTPARVSYEQYF. Written as DNA, the CDR3 is TGTGCCAGCACCCCCGCCAGGGTTTCCTACGAGCAGTACTTC.

V is TRBV5-1 and J is TRBJ2-7; 10 bases map to TRBD1. The V segment lost 4 bases and the J segment 2 bases; nucleotides outside the gene matches: 9. This CDR3 contains 16 residues. Germline V gene sequence: CDR1 SGHRS, CDR2 YFSETQ. CDR3 in amino acids: CASSLETGTGAYEQYF. Here the CDR3 DNA reads TGCGCCAGCAGCCTCGAAACCGGGACAGGGGCCTACGAGCAGTACTTC.

The chain joins TRBV9 to TRBJ2-1; 9 nucleotides align to TRBD2. CDR3 length: 15 amino acids. V trimming: 4 bases; J trimming: 3 bases; junction bases outside the gene matches: 5. CDR1 and CDR2 (germline): SGDLS, YYNGEE. CDR3 in DNA: TGTGCCAGCAGCATAAGCGGGGGGAACTACAATGAGCAGTTCTTC. Translation: CASSISGGNYNEQFF.

This chain joins TRBV5-1 and TRBJ1-2, with a tentative D call TRBD1 (5 bases). Germline loops: CDR1 SGHRS, CDR2 YFSETQ. The CDR3 is 12 amino acids. Trimming cost V 0 bases and J 6 bases, with 6 bases left between them. The CDR3 spells CASSLAGDGYTF. The DNA for the CDR3 is TGCGCCAGCAGCTTGGCGGGGGATGGCTACACCTTC.

This chain joins TRBV5-8 and TRBJ1-2; 8 nucleotides align to TRBD1. V trimming: 4 bases; J trimming: 1 base; junction bases outside the gene matches: 0. Germline V CDR1 and CDR2: SGHTS, YDEGEE. The CDR3 contains 13 residues. CDR3 sequence: CASSGQGNYGYTF. The CDR3 coding sequence is TGTGCCAGCAGCGGACAGGGTAACTATGGCTACACCTTC.

This clone appeared a few times. The chain employs TRBV19 and TRBJ1-3, with D uncertain. This CDR3 contains 14 residues. The germline V and J ends were trimmed by 2 bases and 0 bases, with 5 bases remaining between them. Germline assignment: CDR1 LNHDA and CDR2 SQIVND (reference sequence). CDR3 nucleotides: TGTGCCAGTAGTATAAGCCTCTCTGGAAACACCATATATTTT. Its translation is CASSISLSGNTIYF.

This chain uses TRBV10-3 with TRBJ2-5, with D possibly matching TRBD2 (5 bases). Trimming shortened V by 8 bases and J by 1 base, and 11 bases separated the two germline ends. Germline V lookup: CDR1 ENHRY, CDR2 SYGVKD. The CDR3 runs 13 residues. CDR3 nucleotide sequence: TGTGCCATCGGTCAGCTAGCCCAAGAGACCCAGTACTTC. Translated: CAIGQLAQETQYF.

The chain has TRBV28 and TRBJ1-1, with D possibly being TRBD1 (6 bases). The CDR3 is made up of 13 amino acids. Trimming removed 4 bases at V and 10 bases at J, with 16 bases between. The germline CDR1 and CDR2 sequences are MDHEN and SYDVKM. The CDR3: CASSSDRPVRAFF. The CDR3 DNA reads TGTGCCAGCAGTTCTGACAGGCCGGTACGAGCTTTCTTT.

This chain links TRBV28 with TRBJ2-3; 12 bases fit TRBD2. With V trimmed by 5 bases and J by 6 bases, 9 bases remained unmatched. Germline lookup yields CDR1 MDHEN and CDR2 SYDVKM. The CDR3 contains 16 residues. This CDR3 reads CASSLAGGHSADTQYF. The CDR3 region has the DNA TGTGCCAGCAGTCTAGCGGGGGGGCACAGCGCGGATACGCAGTATTTT.

This clone showed up just a few times. The chain links TRBV3-1 (or the pseudogene TRBV3-2) to TRBJ2-5; 8 bases are shared with TRBD2. The J segment lost 3 bases and the V segment lost 4 bases, leaving 7 bases of the junction unmatched. CDR3 length: 15 amino acids. CDR1 is LGHDT and CDR2 is YNNKEL in the germline V gene (reference sequence). The CDR3 coding sequence is TGTGCCAGCAGCCGCCAGGGGACTAGAGAAGAGACCCAGTACTTC. It yields the protein CASSRQGTREETQYF.

The V call is TRBV15, the J call TRBJ1-1; TRBD1 aligns across 7 bases. This CDR3 contains 14 residues. The J segment lost 0 bases and the V segment lost 6 bases, leaving 4 bases of the junction unmatched. Germline-derived CDR1 and CDR2 are LNHNV and YYDKDF (reference sequence). The CDR3 DNA follows: TGTGCCACCAGAGACAGGGAAATGAACACTGAAGCTTTCTTT. Amino acid sequence: CATRDREMNTEAFF.

The J gene is TRBJ2-3, the V gene TRBV7-6, with 10 nucleotides matching TRBD2. J lost 5 bases, V lost 5 bases, and 7 bases had no gene match. The germline V gene encodes CDR1 SGHVS and CDR2 FNYEAQ. The CDR3 sequence is 15 residues long. CDR3 loop: CASSSGGGRQDTQYF. The DNA for the CDR3 is TGTGCCAGCAGCAGCGGGGGGGGCCGTCAAGATACGCAGTATTTT.

The V and J genes are TRBV28 and TRBJ1-2; 7 bases line up with TRBD1. Germline CDR1 and CDR2: MDHEN and SYDVKM. The V gene end was trimmed by 6 bases and the J gene end by 6 bases; junction bases not matched to a gene: 10. CDR3 size: 14 residues. CDR3 bases: TGTGCCAGCAGAAAGAGACAGGGTTATAATGGCTACACCTTC. Encoded protein: CASRKRQGYNGYTF.

The chain joins TRBV19 to TRBJ1-6; D is uncertain. Trimming pared 3 bases from V and 9 bases from J, leaving 6 bases between. CDR1 LNHDA and CDR2 SQIVND come from the germline V gene (reference sequence). This CDR3 is 12 amino acids long. The CDR3: CASSIRGSPLHF. As DNA, the CDR3 is TGTGCCAGTAGTATCCGGGGTTCACCCCTCCACTTT. Together with reference TRBV19 and TRBJ1-6, the CDR3 gives the full variable domain: DGGITQSPKYLFRKEGQNVTLSCEQNLNHDAMYWYRQDPGQGLRLIYYSQIVNDFQKGDIAEGYSVSREKKESFPLTVTSAQKNPTAFYLCASSIRGSPLHFGNGTRLTVT.

This clone was observed a few times. The J gene is TRBJ2-1, the V gene TRBV7-9; D is possibly TRBD1 (6 bases). The CDR3 runs to 15 residues. The germline V and J ends were trimmed by 5 bases and 6 bases, with 17 bases remaining between them. CDR1 is SEHNR, CDR2 FQNEAQ, per germline (reference sequence). In nucleotides, the CDR3 is TGTGCCAGCAGCCCGAAATACAGGGTTGGCAATGAGCAGTTCTTC. It codes for CASSPKYRVGNEQFF.

Only a few counts were recorded for this clone. The CDR3 is CASSHDRNEKLFF. Here the CDR3 DNA reads TGTGCCAGCTCACACGACAGGAATGAAAAACTGTTTTTT. The chain joins TRBV18 to TRBJ1-4, with a possible D match to TRBD1 (6 bases). Germline V gene data show CDR1 as KGHSH and CDR2 as LQKENI. This CDR3 comprises 13 residues. V was shortened by 4 bases and J by 5 bases, with 8 bases between the two germline ends.

The chain is built from TRBV27 and TRBJ1-2; D is possibly TRBD1 (5 bases). Trimming cost V 8 bases and J 7 bases, with 14 bases left between them. The V gene's germline CDR1 is MNHEY and CDR2 SMNVEV (reference sequence). This CDR3 has 12 amino acids. CDR3 sequence reads: CASGPGQGGYTF. The CDR3 region has the DNA TGTGCCAGCGGACCAGGGCAGGGTGGCTACACCTTC.

The count of this clone is one. CDR3 protein: CASKGTNHFTDTQYF. In nucleotides, the CDR3 is TGTGCCAGCAAAGGAACTAACCACTTCACAGATACGCAGTATTTT. The gene calls are TRBV28 and TRBJ2-3; D unresolved. Trimming shortened V by 7 bases and J by 2 bases, and 16 bases separated the two germline ends. CDR3 length equals 15 residues. Germline CDR1 MDHEN, CDR2 SYDVKM.

V is TRBV7-9 and J is TRBJ2-7; TRBD2 is a possible D gene (6 bases). This CDR3 is built from 12 residues. Per germline, CDR1 SEHNR and CDR2 FQNEAQ (reference sequence). Trimming removed 5 bases at V and 4 bases at J, with 9 bases between. In DNA form, the CDR3 reads TGTGCCAGCAGCGCGGAGGGATACGAGCAGTACTTC. Encoded protein: CASSAEGYEQYF.

The chain links TRBV21-1 to TRBJ1-5. TRBV21-1 is noted as a pseudogene. The length of the CDR3 is 23 residues. Written as DNA, the CDR3 is TGTGCCAGCAGCAATCCCAGACGAGGGAAGAACCCCTTGGGATTGAGGAGCAATCAGCCCCAGCATTTT. Translating it yields CASSNPRRGKNPLGLRSNQPQHF.